The rows below give T cell receptor beta chains drawn from one sample of a study of blood T cell repertoires in COVID-19. Method: immunoSEQ multiplex PCR; TCRdb's copy keeps in-frame clones and lacks some. The sample holds hundreds of thousands of clones, 85% to 90% seen once. Material: peripheral blood. These receptors were taken from a woman aged 18-29 years with acute or convalescent COVID-19. Each CDR3 is given with its conserved first and last residue. The order of the fields is J gene, V gene, D gene, clone size, CDR3 DNA, CDR3 protein. D genes are given only for firm matches. Where a row states a size, it is once, few, many or the class of an expanded clone; other rows omit it.

TRBJ1-5 TRBV2 . . TGTGCCAGCAGGTCGCGACAGGGCAATCAGCCCCAGCATTTT CASRSRQGNQPQHF
TRBJ2-3 TRBV15 . . TGTGCCACCAGCAGAGGGGAGGAGGGGGCCTTTGCGACAGATACGCAGTATTTT CATSRGEEGAFATDTQYF
TRBJ1-2 TRBV30 TRBD1 . TGTGCCTGTTCTGGACAGGGGGCGCCTCCAAAACCAAACTATGGCTACACCTTC CACSGQGAPPKPNYGYTF
TRBJ2-5 TRBV5-1 . . TGCGCCAGCAGCTTACGAGTGGGCGGGGGCCGGGAGACCCAGTACTTC CASSLRVGGGRETQYF
TRBJ1-2 TRBV3-1/TRBV3-2 . . TGTGCCAGCAGCCTCTCCCCCTATGGCTACACCTTC CASSLSPYGYTF
TRBJ2-2 TRBV6-5 TRBD1 . TGTGCCAGCAGTTACAACGACAGGGGAGACACCGGGGAGCTGTTTTTT CASSYNDRGDTGELFF
TRBJ1-2 TRBV18 TRBD1 . TGTGCCAGCTCAACCATAACCCGCGGACAGGGACAGGGCGTCGGCTATGGCTACACCTTC CASSTITRGQGQGVGYGYTF
TRBJ1-1 TRBV3-1/TRBV3-2 . . TGTGCCAGCAGCCCAGGGGCGAGGAACACTGAAGCTTTCTTT CASSPGARNTEAFF
TRBJ1-2 TRBV2 . . TGTGCCAGCAGAGGCGAAAGGGGGGGAAGTATACCATCTAACTATGGCTACACCTTC CASRGERGGSIPSNYGYTF
TRBJ1-2 TRBV30 . few TGTGCCTGGAGCCAGGGCCCCTATGGCTACACCTTC CAWSQGPYGYTF
TRBJ1-5 TRBV6-5 . . TGTGCCAGCAGTAAACTAGAAAATCAGCCCCAGCATTTT CASSKLENQPQHF